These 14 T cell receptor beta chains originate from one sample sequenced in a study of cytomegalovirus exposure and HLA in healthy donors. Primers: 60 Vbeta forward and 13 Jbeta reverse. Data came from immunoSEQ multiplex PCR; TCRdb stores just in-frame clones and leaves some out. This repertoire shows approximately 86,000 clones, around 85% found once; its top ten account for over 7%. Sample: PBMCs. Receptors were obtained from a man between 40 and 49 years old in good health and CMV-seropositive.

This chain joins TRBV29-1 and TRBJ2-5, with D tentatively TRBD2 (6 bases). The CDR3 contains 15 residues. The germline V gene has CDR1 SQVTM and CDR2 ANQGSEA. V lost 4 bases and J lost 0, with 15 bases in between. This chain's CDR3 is CSVVPRGRYQETQYF. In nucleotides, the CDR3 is TGCAGCGTTGTACCCCGGGGGAGATACCAAGAGACCCAGTACTTC.

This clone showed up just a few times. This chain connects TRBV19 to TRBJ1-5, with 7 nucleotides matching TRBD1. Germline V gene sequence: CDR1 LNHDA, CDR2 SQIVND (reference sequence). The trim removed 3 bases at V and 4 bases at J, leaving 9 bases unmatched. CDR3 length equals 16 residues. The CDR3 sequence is CASSMPAAGGNQPQHF. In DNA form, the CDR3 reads TGTGCCAGTAGTATGCCCGCGGCAGGGGGTAATCAGCCCCAGCATTTT.

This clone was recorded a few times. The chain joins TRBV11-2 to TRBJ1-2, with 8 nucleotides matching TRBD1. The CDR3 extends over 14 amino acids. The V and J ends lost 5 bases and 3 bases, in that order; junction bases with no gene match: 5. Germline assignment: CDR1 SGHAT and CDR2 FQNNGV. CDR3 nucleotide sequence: TGTGCCAGCAGCCGGACACAGGGGGACTATGGCTACACCTTC. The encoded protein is CASSRTQGDYGYTF.

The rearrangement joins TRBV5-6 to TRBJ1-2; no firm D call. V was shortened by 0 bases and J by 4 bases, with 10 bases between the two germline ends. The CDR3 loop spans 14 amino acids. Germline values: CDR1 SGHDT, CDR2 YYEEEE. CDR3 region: CASSLVVPVYGYTF. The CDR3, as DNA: TGTGCCAGCAGCTTGGTAGTACCTGTCTATGGCTACACCTTC.

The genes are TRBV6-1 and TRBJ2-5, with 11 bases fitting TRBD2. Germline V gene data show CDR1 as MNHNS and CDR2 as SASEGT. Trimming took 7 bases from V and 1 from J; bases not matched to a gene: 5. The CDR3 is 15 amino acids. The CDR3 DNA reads TGTGCCAGCACCGGACTAGCGGGCCTCCAAGAGACCCAGTACTTC. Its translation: CASTGLAGLQETQYF.

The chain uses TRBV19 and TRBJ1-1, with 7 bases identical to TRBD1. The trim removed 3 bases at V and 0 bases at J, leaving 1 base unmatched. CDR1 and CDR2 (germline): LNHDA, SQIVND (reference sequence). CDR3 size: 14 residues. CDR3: CASSIDRVNTEAFF. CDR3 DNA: TGTGCCAGTAGTATCGACAGGGTGAACACTGAAGCTTTCTTT.

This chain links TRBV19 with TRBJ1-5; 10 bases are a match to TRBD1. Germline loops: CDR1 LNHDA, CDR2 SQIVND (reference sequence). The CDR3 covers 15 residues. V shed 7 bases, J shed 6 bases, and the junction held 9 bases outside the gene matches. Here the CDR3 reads CASNPTGGIGQPQHF. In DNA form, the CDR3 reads TGTGCCAGTAACCCGACAGGGGGCATAGGTCAGCCCCAGCATTTT.

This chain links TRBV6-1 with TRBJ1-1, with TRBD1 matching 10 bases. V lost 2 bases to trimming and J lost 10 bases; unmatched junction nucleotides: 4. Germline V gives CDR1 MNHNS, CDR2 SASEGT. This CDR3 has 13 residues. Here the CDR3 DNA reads TGTGCCAGCAGTGAAAGACAGGGGGCGGGAGCTTTCTTT. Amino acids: CASSERQGAGAFF.

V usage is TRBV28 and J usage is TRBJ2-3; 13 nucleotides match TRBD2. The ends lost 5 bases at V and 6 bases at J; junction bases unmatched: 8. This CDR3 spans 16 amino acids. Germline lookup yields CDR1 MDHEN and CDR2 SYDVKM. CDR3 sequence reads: CASSQGLAGIGDTQYF. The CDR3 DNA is TGTGCCAGCAGTCAGGGACTAGCGGGAATAGGTGATACGCAGTATTTT.

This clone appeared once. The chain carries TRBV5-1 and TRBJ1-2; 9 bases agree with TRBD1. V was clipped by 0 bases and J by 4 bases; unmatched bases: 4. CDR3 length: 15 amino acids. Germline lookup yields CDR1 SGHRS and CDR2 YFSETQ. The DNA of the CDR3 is TGCGCCAGCAGCTTGGCGGGACAGGGTGTCTATGGCTACACCTTC. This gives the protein CASSLAGQGVYGYTF.

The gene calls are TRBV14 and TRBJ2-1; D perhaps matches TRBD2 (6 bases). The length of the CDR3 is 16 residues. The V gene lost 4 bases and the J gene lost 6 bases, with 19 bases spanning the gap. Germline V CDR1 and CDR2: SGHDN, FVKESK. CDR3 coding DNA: TGTGCCAGCAGCCCGCATCGCAGCCGGAGGGTCAATGAGCAGTTCTTC. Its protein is CASSPHRSRRVNEQFF.

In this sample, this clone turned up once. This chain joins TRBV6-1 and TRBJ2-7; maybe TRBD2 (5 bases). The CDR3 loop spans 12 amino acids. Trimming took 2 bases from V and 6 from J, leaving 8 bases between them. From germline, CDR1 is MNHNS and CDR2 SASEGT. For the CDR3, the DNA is TGTGCCAGCAGTGAAATGGGGAGCGAGCAGTACTTC. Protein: CASSEMGSEQYF.

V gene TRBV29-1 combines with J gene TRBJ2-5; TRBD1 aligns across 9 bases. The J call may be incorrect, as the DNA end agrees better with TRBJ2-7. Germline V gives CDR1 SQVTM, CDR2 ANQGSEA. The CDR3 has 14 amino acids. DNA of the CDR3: TGCAGCGTTGAGGGGACAGGGAGCTCCTACGAGCAGTACTTC. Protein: CSVEGTGSSYEQYF.

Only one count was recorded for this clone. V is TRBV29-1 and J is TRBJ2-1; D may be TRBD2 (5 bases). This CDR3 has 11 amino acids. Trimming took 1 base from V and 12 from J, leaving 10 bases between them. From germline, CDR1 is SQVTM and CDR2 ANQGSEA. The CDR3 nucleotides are TGCAGCGTTGAAGTAGGGCTAGCGCAGTTCTTC. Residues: CSVEVGLAQFF.